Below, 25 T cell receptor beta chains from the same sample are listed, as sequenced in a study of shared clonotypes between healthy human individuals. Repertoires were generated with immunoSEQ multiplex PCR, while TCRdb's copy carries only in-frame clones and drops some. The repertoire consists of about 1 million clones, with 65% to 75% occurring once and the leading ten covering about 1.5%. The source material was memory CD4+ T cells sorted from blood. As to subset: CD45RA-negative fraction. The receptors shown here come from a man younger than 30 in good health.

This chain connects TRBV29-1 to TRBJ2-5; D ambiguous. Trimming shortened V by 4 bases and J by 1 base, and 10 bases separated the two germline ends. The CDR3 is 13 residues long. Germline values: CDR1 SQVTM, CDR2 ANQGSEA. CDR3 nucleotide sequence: TGCAGCGTTGGACGGACCCTCCAAGAGACCCAGTACTTC. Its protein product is CSVGRTLQETQYF.

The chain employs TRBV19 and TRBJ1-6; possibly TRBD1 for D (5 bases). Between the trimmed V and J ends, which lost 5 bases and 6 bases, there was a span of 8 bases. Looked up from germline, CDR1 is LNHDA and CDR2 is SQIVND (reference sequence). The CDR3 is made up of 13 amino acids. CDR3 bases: TGTGCCAGTAGTGCGACAGCTAATTCACCCCTCCACTTT. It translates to CASSATANSPLHF.

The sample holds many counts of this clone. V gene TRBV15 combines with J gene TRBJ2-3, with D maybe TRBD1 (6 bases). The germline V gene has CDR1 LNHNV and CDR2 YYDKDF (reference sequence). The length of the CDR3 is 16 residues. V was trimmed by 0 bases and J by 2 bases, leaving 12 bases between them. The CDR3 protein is CATSRDLQGITDTQYF. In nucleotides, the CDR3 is TGTGCCACCAGCAGAGACCTCCAGGGGATCACAGATACGCAGTATTTT.

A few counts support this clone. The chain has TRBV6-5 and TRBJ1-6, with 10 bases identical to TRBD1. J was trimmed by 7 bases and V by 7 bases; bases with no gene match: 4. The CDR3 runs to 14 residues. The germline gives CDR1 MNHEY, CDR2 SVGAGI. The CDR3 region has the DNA TGTGCCAGCACCAAGGGACAGGGGAATTCACCCCTCCACTTT. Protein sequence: CASTKGQGNSPLHF.

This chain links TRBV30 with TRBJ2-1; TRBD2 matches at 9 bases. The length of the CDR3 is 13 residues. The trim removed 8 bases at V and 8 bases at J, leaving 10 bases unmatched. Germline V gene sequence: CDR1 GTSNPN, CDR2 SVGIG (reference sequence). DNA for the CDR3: TGTGCCAGCAAGCGGGAGGCCAGGTATGAGCAGTTCTTC. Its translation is CASKREARYEQFF.

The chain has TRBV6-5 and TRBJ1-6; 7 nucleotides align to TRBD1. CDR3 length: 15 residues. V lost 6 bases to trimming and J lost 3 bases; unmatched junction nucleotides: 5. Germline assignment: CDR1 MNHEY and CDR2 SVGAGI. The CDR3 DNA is TGTGCCAGCAGACCCGACAGGGTCTATAATTCACCCCTCCACTTT. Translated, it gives CASRPDRVYNSPLHF.

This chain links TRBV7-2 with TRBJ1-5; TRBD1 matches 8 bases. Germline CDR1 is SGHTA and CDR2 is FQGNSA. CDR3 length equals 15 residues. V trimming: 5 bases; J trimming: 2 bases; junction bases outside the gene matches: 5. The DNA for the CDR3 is TGTGCCAGCAGCCTGGACAGGGACCGCAATCAGCCCCAGCATTTT. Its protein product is CASSLDRDRNQPQHF.

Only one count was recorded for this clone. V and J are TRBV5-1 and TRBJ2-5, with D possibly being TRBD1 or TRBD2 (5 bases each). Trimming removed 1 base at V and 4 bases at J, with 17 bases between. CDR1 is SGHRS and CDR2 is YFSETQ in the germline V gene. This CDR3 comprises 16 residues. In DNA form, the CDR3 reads TGCGCCAGCAGCTTGTCCCGAGGGTTGGGGCGAGAGACCCAGTACTTC. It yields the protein CASSLSRGLGRETQYF.

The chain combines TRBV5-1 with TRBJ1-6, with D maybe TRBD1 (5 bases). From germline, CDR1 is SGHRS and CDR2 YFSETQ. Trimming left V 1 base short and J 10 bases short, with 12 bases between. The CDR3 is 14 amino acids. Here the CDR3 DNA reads TGCGCCAGCAGCTTGTCGGGACCCGGGTCACCCCTCCACTTT. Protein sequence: CASSLSGPGSPLHF. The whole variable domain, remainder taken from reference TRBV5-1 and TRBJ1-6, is KAGVTQTPRYLIKTRGQQVTLSCSPISGHRSVSWYQQTPGQGLQFLFEYFSETQRNKGNFPGRFSGRQFSNSRSEMNVSTLELGDSALYLCASSLSGPGSPLHFGNGTRLTVT.

This chain's CDR3 is CASSPRTGQETQYF. The CDR3 nucleotides read TGTGCCAGCAGCCCGAGGACAGGACAAGAGACCCAGTACTTC. The chain has TRBV11-2 and TRBJ2-5, with 7 bases lining up with TRBD1. Unmatched junction bases numbered 5, after V lost 5 bases and J lost 2 bases. Germline V gene lookup returns CDR1 SGHAT and CDR2 FQNNGV. This CDR3 region has 14 residues.

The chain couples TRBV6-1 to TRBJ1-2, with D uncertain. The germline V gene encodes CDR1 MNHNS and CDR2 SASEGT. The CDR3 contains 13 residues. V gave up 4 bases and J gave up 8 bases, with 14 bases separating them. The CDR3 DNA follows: TGTGCCAGCAGTGGTATAGGTATAGCGGGCTACACCTTC. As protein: CASSGIGIAGYTF.

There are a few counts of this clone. The CDR3 DNA sequence: TGCGCCAGCAGCTTGAGGCAGGGGGCGGGTACGCAGTATTTT. The encoded protein is CASSLRQGAGTQYF. The V call is TRBV5-1, the J call TRBJ2-3; 8 bases are shared with TRBD1. The CDR3 has 14 residues. CDR1 is SGHRS, CDR2 YFSETQ, per germline. J gave up 8 bases and V 1 base, and 6 bases lay outside the gene matches. Supplemented by reference TRBV5-1 and TRBJ2-3, the full variable domain reads KAGVTQTPRYLIKTRGQQVTLSCSPISGHRSVSWYQQTPGQGLQFLFEYFSETQRNKGNFPGRFSGRQFSNSRSEMNVSTLELGDSALYLCASSLRQGAGTQYFGPGTRLTVL.

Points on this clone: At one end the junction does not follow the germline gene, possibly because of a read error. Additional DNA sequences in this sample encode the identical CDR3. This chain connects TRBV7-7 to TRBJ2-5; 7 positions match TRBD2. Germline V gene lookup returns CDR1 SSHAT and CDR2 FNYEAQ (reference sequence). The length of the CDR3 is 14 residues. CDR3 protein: CASSPGLVGETQYF. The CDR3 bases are TGTGCTAGCAGCCCAGGACTAGTCGGGGAGACCCAGTACTTC.

CDR3 sequence reads: CASSTQGPYEQYF. The CDR3 DNA reads as TGTGCCAGCTCAACACAGGGCCCCTACGAGCAGTACTTC. The chain combines TRBV18 with TRBJ2-7; D may be TRBD1 (6 bases). The CDR3 sequence is 13 residues long. Per the germline V gene, CDR1 is KGHSH and CDR2 is LQKENI. V lost 5 bases, J lost 2 bases, and 10 bases lay in between.

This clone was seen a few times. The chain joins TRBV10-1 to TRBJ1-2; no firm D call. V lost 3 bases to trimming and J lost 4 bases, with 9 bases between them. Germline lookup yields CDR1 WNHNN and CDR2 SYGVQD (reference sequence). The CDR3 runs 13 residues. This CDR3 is CASSEQPSYGYTF. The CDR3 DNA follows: TGCGCCAGCAGTGAACAGCCATCCTATGGCTACACCTTC.

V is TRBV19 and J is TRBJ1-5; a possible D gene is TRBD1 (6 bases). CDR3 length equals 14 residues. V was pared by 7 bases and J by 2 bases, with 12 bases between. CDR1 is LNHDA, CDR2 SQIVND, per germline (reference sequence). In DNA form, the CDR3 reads TGTGCCAGTACCCCAGGGGCTGGCAATCAGCCCCAGCATTTT. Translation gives CASTPGAGNQPQHF.

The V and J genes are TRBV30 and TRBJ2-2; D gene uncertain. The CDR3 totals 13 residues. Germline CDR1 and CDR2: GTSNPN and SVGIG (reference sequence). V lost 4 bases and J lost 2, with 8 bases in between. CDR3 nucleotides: TGTGCCTGGACTCGACTCAACACCGGGGAGCTGTTTTTT. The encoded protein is CAWTRLNTGELFF.

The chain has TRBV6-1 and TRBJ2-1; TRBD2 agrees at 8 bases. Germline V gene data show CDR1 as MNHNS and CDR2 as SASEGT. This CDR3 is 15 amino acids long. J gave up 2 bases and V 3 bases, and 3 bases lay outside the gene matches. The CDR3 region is CASSDQAGAYNEQFF. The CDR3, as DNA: TGTGCCAGCAGTGATCAAGCGGGGGCCTACAATGAGCAGTTCTTC.

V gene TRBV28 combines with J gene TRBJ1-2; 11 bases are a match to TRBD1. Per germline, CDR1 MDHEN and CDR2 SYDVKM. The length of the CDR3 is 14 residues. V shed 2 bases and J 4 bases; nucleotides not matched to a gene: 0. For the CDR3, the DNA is TGTGCCAGCAGTTTAGGGACAGGGGGCTATGGCTACACCTTC. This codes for CASSLGTGGYGYTF.

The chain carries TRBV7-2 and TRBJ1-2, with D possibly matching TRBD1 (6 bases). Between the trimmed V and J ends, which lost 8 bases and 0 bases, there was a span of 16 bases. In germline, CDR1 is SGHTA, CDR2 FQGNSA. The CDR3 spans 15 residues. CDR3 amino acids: CASGVGQLTNYGYTF. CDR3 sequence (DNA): TGTGCCAGCGGGGTCGGACAGCTAACTAACTATGGCTACACCTTC.

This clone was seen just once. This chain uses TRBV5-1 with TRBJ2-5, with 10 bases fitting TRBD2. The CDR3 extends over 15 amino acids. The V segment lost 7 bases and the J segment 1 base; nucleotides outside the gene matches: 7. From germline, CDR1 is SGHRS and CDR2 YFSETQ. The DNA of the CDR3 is TGCGCCAGCGGGGAGGTAGCGGGAGGCCAAGAGACCCAGTACTTC. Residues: CASGEVAGGQETQYF.

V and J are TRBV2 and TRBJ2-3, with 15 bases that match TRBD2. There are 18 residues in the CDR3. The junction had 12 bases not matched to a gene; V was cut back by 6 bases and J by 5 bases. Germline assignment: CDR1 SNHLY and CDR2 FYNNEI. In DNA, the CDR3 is TGTGCCAGCAGGGGCCTCCGGACTAGCGGGGGGGCTGTAGATACGCAGTATTTT. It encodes CASRGLRTSGGAVDTQYF.

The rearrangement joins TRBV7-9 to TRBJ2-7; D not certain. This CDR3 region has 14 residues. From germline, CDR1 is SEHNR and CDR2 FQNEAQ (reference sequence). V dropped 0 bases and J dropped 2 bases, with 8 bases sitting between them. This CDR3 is CASSLAQGPYEQYF. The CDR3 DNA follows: TGTGCCAGCAGCTTAGCGCAAGGACCCTACGAGCAGTACTTC.

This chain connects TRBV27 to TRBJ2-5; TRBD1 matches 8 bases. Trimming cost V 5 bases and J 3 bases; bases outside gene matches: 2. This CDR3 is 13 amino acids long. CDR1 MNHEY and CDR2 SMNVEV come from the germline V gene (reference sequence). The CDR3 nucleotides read TGTGCCAGCAGTAAACAGGGGGAAGAGACCCAGTACTTC. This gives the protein CASSKQGEETQYF.

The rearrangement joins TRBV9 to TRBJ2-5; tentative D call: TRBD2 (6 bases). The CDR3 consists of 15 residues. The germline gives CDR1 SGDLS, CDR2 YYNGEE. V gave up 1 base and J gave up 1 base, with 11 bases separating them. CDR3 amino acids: CASSVTSRAQETQYF. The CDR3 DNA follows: TGTGCCAGCAGCGTAACTAGCAGAGCCCAAGAGACCCAGTACTTC.